This passage covers 26 T cell receptor beta chains from one sample sequenced in a study of blood T cell repertoires in COVID-19. Generated by immunoSEQ multiplex PCR, the TCRdb table keeps only in-frame clones and is missing some. This sample has 150,000 to 200,000 clones, with roughly 90% found just once. Source material: peripheral blood. The origin of the receptors is a man aged 50-60 years with acute or convalescent COVID-19.

This chain uses TRBV2 with TRBJ2-1; TRBD2 aligns across 15 bases. The junction had 4 bases not matched to a gene; V was cut back by 6 bases and J by 7 bases. From germline, CDR1 is SNHLY and CDR2 FYNNEI. This CDR3 region has 15 residues. CDR3 DNA: TGTGCCAGCAGAGGACTAGCGGGGGGGCATAATGAGCAGTTCTTC. This codes for CASRGLAGGHNEQFF.

This clone showed up just once. This chain's CDR3 is CASSVTSGRASEQYF. The CDR3 DNA follows: TGTGCCAGCAGCGTAACTAGCGGGAGGGCCTCCGAGCAGTACTTC. The gene calls are TRBV7-8 and TRBJ2-7, with TRBD2 matching 13 bases. The CDR3 consists of 15 residues. CDR1 and CDR2 from the germline V gene are SGHVS and FQNEAQ. V trimming: 5 bases; J trimming: 6 bases; junction bases outside the gene matches: 7.

The DNA of the CDR3 is TGTGCCATCAGTGAGCCGAGGACAGGTGGTGAAGCTTTCTTT. Protein sequence: CAISEPRTGGEAFF. The chain links TRBV10-3 to TRBJ1-1; 7 bases map to TRBD1. The CDR3 has 14 residues. With 2 bases clipped from V and 7 bases from J, the junction kept 7 bases outside the gene matches. Germline CDR1 ENHRY, CDR2 SYGVKD.

This rearrangement joins TRBV27 to TRBJ2-5; D is ambiguous. Germline V gives CDR1 MNHEY, CDR2 SMNVEV (reference sequence). The ends were cut back, 4 bases at V and 5 bases at J, with 8 bases in the middle. This CDR3 has 12 residues. The CDR3 nucleotides are TGTGCCAGCAGTTCACCCGCGGAGACCCAGTACTTC. Protein product: CASSSPAETQYF.

This clone was observed once. The chain uses TRBV7-2 and TRBJ2-1; 7 positions agree with TRBD2. Trimming cost V 3 bases and J 6 bases; bases outside gene matches: 8. CDR1 is SGHTA, CDR2 FQGNSA, per germline. The CDR3 is made up of 15 amino acids. The CDR3 nucleotides are TGTGCCAGCAGCTTTCGTATCGGCGGGGGCAATGAGCAGTTCTTC. It encodes CASSFRIGGGNEQFF.

This clone was seen a single time. This sequence joins TRBV6-5 and TRBJ2-7; D may be TRBD1 (6 bases). CDR3 size: 13 residues. The ends were cut back, 6 bases at V and 1 base at J, with 10 bases in the middle. CDR1 and CDR2 from the germline V gene are MNHEY and SVGAGI. CDR3 DNA: TGTGCCAGCAGGAGAGGACAGTCCTACGAGCAGTACTTC. It is translated as CASRRGQSYEQYF.

This clone was seen a handful of times. The chain links TRBV6-1 to TRBJ1-5; D ambiguous. Germline assignment: CDR1 MNHNS and CDR2 SASEGT. Trimming removed 1 base from V and 3 bases from J, with 10 bases in between. The CDR3 extends over 15 amino acids. The CDR3 region is CASSEGRIPNQPQHF. For the CDR3, the DNA is TGTGCCAGCAGTGAAGGGAGGATCCCCAATCAGCCCCAGCATTTT.

The chain uses TRBV5-6 and TRBJ2-7; D may be TRBD2 (5 bases). Trimming pared 4 bases from V and 7 bases from J, leaving 15 bases between. The germline V gene encodes CDR1 SGHDT and CDR2 YYEEEE. The CDR3 extends over 13 amino acids. CDR3 amino acids: CASSNDGEWEQYV. DNA of the CDR3: TGTGCCAGCAGCAATGACGGGGAATGGGAGCAGTACGTC.

The chain uses TRBV6-5 and TRBJ1-2; 9 nucleotides line up with TRBD1. Germline V gives CDR1 MNHEY, CDR2 SVGAGI. The J segment lost 3 bases and the V segment lost 0 bases, leaving 5 bases of the junction unmatched. The CDR3 is 16 residues long. CDR3 region: CASSYSTRTGDYGYTF. CDR3 sequence (DNA): TGTGCCAGCAGTTACTCGACTAGGACAGGGGACTATGGCTACACCTTC.

The chain recombines TRBV6-4 with TRBJ2-7; TRBD1 aligns across 8 bases. This CDR3 has 16 amino acids. After removal of 7 bases from V and 2 bases from J, the junction contained 13 bases not matched to a gene. Germline V gene lookup returns CDR1 MRHNA and CDR2 SNTAGT. CDR3 nucleotide sequence: TGTGCCAGCATGAACAAATCAAAGGACAGGGCCTACGAGCAGTACGTC. As protein: CASMNKSKDRAYEQYV.

The chain couples TRBV6-2 or TRBV6-3 to TRBJ2-1; D is unresolved. This CDR3 spans 15 amino acids. V was clipped by 1 base and J by 0 bases, with 7 bases between them. Germline V gene data show CDR1 as MNHEY and CDR2 as SVGEGT. CDR3 amino acids: CASSYLSGSYNEQFF. The CDR3 nucleotides read TGTGCCAGCAGTTACTTGTCGGGCTCCTACAATGAGCAGTTCTTC.

The chain links TRBV7-3 to TRBJ2-2, with TRBD2 matching 7 bases. Germline loops: CDR1 SGHTA, CDR2 FQGTGA. CDR3 length: 16 amino acids. V trimming: 5 bases; J trimming: 6 bases; junction bases outside the gene matches: 12. In DNA, the CDR3 is TGTGCCAGCAGCAAAGGAACGGGAGGAGGGGCCGGGGAGCTGTTTTTT. Translation gives CASSKGTGGGAGELFF.

The gene calls are TRBV27 and TRBJ2-5, with 8 bases matching TRBD1. CDR3 size: 14 residues. CDR1 MNHEY and CDR2 SMNVEV come from the germline V gene (reference sequence). With V trimmed by 5 bases and J by 4 bases, 6 bases remained unmatched. Here the CDR3 reads CASSLGQGRETQYF. DNA of the CDR3: TGTGCCAGCAGTCTTGGACAGGGAAGAGAGACCCAGTACTTC.

The V and J genes are TRBV6-2 or TRBV6-3 and TRBJ1-2; perhaps TRBD1 as D (5 bases). The germline CDR1 and CDR2 sequences are MNHEY and SVGEGT. Trimming removed 0 bases at V and 2 bases at J, with 10 bases between. There are 15 residues in the CDR3. The DNA of the CDR3 is TGTGCCAGCAGTTACTCGCCAGGGCAGAACTATGGCTACACCTTC. It yields the protein CASSYSPGQNYGYTF.

The chain recombines TRBV3-1 (or the pseudogene TRBV3-2) with TRBJ2-1, with D maybe TRBD1 (6 bases). Trimming took off 3 bases at V and 4 bases at J, with 13 bases between the two ends. The germline V gene encodes CDR1 LGHDT and CDR2 YNNKEL (reference sequence). The CDR3 is 15 amino acids. This chain's CDR3 is CASSQRGTPYNEQFF. CDR3 DNA: TGTGCCAGCAGCCAGAGGGGGACCCCGTACAATGAGCAGTTCTTC.

The rearrangement uses TRBV9 and TRBJ1-2; 10 bases match TRBD1. Losses at the gene ends were 3 bases for V and 4 bases for J; bases not matched to a gene: 3. Looked up from germline, CDR1 is SGDLS and CDR2 is YYNGEE. This CDR3 is 14 amino acids long. CDR3: CASSERQGAYGYTF. The CDR3 nucleotides read TGTGCCAGCAGCGAAAGACAGGGGGCCTATGGCTACACCTTC.

The chain uses TRBV6-5 and TRBJ2-5; 7 bases fit TRBD1. The CDR3 covers 14 residues. Germline CDR1 MNHEY, CDR2 SVGAGI. J lost 4 bases, V lost 6 bases, and 8 bases had no gene match. Written as DNA, the CDR3 is TGTGCCAGCAGACTGGGACAGCGATCAGAGACCCAGTACTTC. Its translation: CASRLGQRSETQYF.

This sequence joins TRBV18 and TRBJ2-5; D is perhaps TRBD2 (6 bases). This CDR3 region has 15 residues. The V end was cut by 5 bases, the J end by 5 bases, with 18 bases between. CDR1 is KGHSH and CDR2 is LQKENI in the germline V gene. CDR3 residues: CASSSGVALPETQYF. The CDR3, as DNA: TGTGCCAGCTCATCGGGGGTAGCGCTACCGGAGACCCAGTACTTC.

The J gene is TRBJ2-7, the V gene TRBV18, with D possibly matching TRBD2 (7 bases). This CDR3 spans 15 amino acids. CDR1 KGHSH and CDR2 LQKENI come from the germline V gene. Trimming pared 3 bases from V and 4 bases from J, leaving 16 bases between. The CDR3 DNA sequence: TGTGCCAGCTCACCTCTGGGGGGGGGCTCATACGAGCAGTACGTC. Translation gives CASSPLGGGSYEQYV.

The chain recombines TRBV29-1 with TRBJ2-3; 7 nucleotides align to TRBD2. CDR3 length equals 16 residues. The V segment lost 5 bases and the J segment 0 bases; nucleotides outside the gene matches: 11. Germline values: CDR1 SQVTM, CDR2 ANQGSEA. CDR3 nucleotide sequence: TGCAGCGTTCGGGGGGTGGGCGGAAAGAGCACAGATACGCAGTATTTT. Its protein is CSVRGVGGKSTDTQYF.

The gene calls are TRBV29-1 and TRBJ2-2; TRBD2 matches at 10 bases. The ends lost 3 bases at V and 1 base at J; junction bases unmatched: 11. The length of the CDR3 is 18 residues. Per germline, CDR1 SQVTM and CDR2 ANQGSEA. CDR3 sequence (DNA): TGCAGCGTTGAGTTACCTAGCGGGAGAGAACTGAACACCGGGGAGCTGTTTTTT. Its translation: CSVELPSGRELNTGELFF.

The gene calls are TRBV7-2 and TRBJ2-3; 10 bases agree with TRBD1. Germline V gene sequence: CDR1 SGHTA, CDR2 FQGNSA. CDR3 length: 15 amino acids. J lost 4 bases, V lost 2 bases, and 3 bases had no gene match. CDR3 loop: CASSLSGTGADTQYF. In nucleotides, the CDR3 is TGTGCCAGCAGCTTAAGCGGGACAGGGGCAGATACGCAGTATTTT.

The chain has TRBV11-3 and TRBJ2-2; D gene unclear. Trimming took 6 bases from V and 1 from J, leaving 9 bases between them. In germline, CDR1 is SGHNT, CDR2 YENEEA. This CDR3 spans 14 amino acids. CDR3 DNA: TGTGCCAGCAGTAAACGAGTGAACACCGGGGAGCTGTTTTTT. It encodes CASSKRVNTGELFF.

This clone is a singleton in its sample. This chain links TRBV11-2 with TRBJ1-2, with D uncertain. This CDR3 comprises 12 residues. Trimming pared 1 base from V and 6 bases from J, leaving 6 bases between. CDR1 SGHAT and CDR2 FQNNGV come from the germline V gene. CDR3 sequence reads: CASSLAGDGYTF. CDR3 coding DNA: TGTGCCAGCAGCTTAGCCGGGGATGGCTACACCTTC. The full variable domain, in which reference TRBV11-2 and TRBJ1-2 provide the parts outside the CDR3, is EAGVAQSPRYKIIEKRQSVAFWCNPISGHATLYWYQQILGQGPKLLIQFQNNGVVDDSQLPKDRFSAERLKGVDSTLKIQPAKLEDSAVYLCASSLAGDGYTFGSGTRLTVV.

The chain carries TRBV10-3 and TRBJ2-1; 13 bases match TRBD2. Trimming at V came to 0 bases and at J to 7 bases, leaving 3 bases not matched to a gene. The CDR3 has 16 residues. CDR1 and CDR2 from the germline V gene are ENHRY and SYGVKD. The CDR3 DNA sequence: TGTGCCATCAGTGAGTCAGGGACTAGCGGGATAAATGAGCAGTTCTTC. Translation gives CAISESGTSGINEQFF.

The rearrangement links TRBV7-2 to TRBJ2-2, with a possible D match to TRBD2 (7 bases). Trimming left V 7 bases short and J 5 bases short, with 23 bases between. Germline values: CDR1 SGHTA, CDR2 FQGNSA. This CDR3 contains 17 residues. CDR3 DNA sequence: TGTGCCAGCACTACCAAACCACGGACTAGGGGGACCGGGGAGCTGTTTTTT. This codes for CASTTKPRTRGTGELFF. Complete variable domain (other parts from reference TRBV7-2 and TRBJ2-2): GAGVSQSPSNKVTEKGKDVELRCDPISGHTALYWYRQSLGQGLEFLIYFQGNSAPDKSGLPSDRFSAERTGGSVSTLTIQRTQQEDSAVYLCASTTKPRTRGTGELFFGEGSRLTVL.